The following is a TCR beta chain sequence with its context. The sample originates from a study of blood T cell repertoires in COVID-19. Study summary: T cells, B-cell-depleted T cells, or PBMCs supplied cDNA or gDNA.

This CDR3 comprises 14 residues. CDR1 and CDR2 (germline): SQVTM, ANQGSEA. V was trimmed by 4 bases and J by 2 bases, leaving 14 bases between them. In the authors' methods: Reference gene primer amplification in the assay estimated nucleated cell counts. TCRdb's table, derived via immunoSEQ multiplex PCR, lists solely in-frame clones and lacks some. D and trimming come from the DNA, and the V and J calls and clone size come from that table. The sample yields fewer than 55,000 clones, around 82% seen once. The sample consisted of peripheral blood. The rearrangement uses TRBV29-1 and TRBJ2-5; D gene unclear. This clonotype was obtained from a woman aged 60-70 years with acute or convalescent COVID-19. The CDR3 coding sequence is TGCAGCGTTGTAACGCTGGGCAAACAAGAGACCCAGTACTTC. It codes for CSVVTLGKQETQYF.